These 21 T cell receptor beta chains were sequenced from one sample in a study of shared clonotypes between healthy human individuals. Sequencing used immunoSEQ multiplex PCR; TCRdb keeps in-frame clones, though not all of them. The sample lists over 2,000,000 clones, roughly 93% seen once, with over 1.5% in the top ten. The naive CD8 population came from CD45RO-negative cells selected for CCR7, without terminally differentiated effector memory CD45RA+ cells. The sequenced sample was naive CD8+ T cells from PBMCs. The receptors were gathered from a man aged 18 to 30 in good health. Some clones in this sample may be carry-over from other donors' samples.

The chain is built from TRBV7-9 and TRBJ2-7; 7 nucleotides match TRBD1. The ends lost 5 bases at V and 2 bases at J; junction bases unmatched: 9. This CDR3 is built from 15 residues. The germline V gene encodes CDR1 SEHNR and CDR2 FQNEAQ (reference sequence). Here the CDR3 reads CASSRNTGAAYEQYF. The CDR3 DNA reads TGTGCCAGCAGCCGGAATACAGGGGCCGCCTACGAGCAGTACTTC.

This chain joins TRBV19 and TRBJ2-2; D uncertain. Germline V gene sequence: CDR1 LNHDA, CDR2 SQIVND (reference sequence). The CDR3 covers 13 residues. Trimming left V 7 bases short and J 6 bases short, with 12 bases between. The CDR3: CASMEYPAGELFF. DNA of the CDR3: TGTGCCAGTATGGAGTATCCGGCCGGGGAGCTGTTTTTT.

In regard to this clone: Additional DNA sequences in this sample encode the identical CDR3. CDR3 region: CASSLGQGNEQYF. CDR3 coding DNA: TGCGCCAGCAGCCTGGGACAGGGGAACGAGCAGTACTTC. V and J are TRBV5-1 and TRBJ2-7; 10 nucleotides agree with TRBD1. V shed 4 bases, J shed 5 bases, and the junction held 3 bases outside the gene matches. The CDR3 is 13 amino acids. Germline V lookup: CDR1 SGHRS, CDR2 YFSETQ. The full variable domain, with the rest looked up from reference TRBV5-1 and TRBJ2-7, is KAGVTQTPRYLIKTRGQQVTLSCSPISGHRSVSWYQQTPGQGLQFLFEYFSETQRNKGNFPGRFSGRQFSNSRSEMNVSTLELGDSALYLCASSLGQGNEQYFGPGTRLTVT.

CDR3 coding DNA: TGTGCCAGCAGTTTCGACAGATCAACTAATGAAAAACTGTTTTTT. It is translated as CASSFDRSTNEKLFF. The genes are TRBV28 and TRBJ1-4, with D perhaps matching TRBD1 (5 bases). CDR1 is MDHEN, CDR2 SYDVKM, per germline. The CDR3 runs to 15 residues. The V end lost 3 bases, the J end lost 0 bases, and 8 bases lay between the germline ends.

The V gene is TRBV15, the J gene TRBJ1-2; D not resolved. This CDR3 has 17 residues. The V and J ends lost 0 bases and 0 bases respectively, with 14 bases between them. Germline lookup yields CDR1 LNHNV and CDR2 YYDKDF (reference sequence). This CDR3 is CATSRDVRSLANYGYTF. CDR3 bases: TGTGCCACCAGCAGAGATGTGCGTTCTTTAGCTAACTATGGCTACACCTTC.

This clone was counted once. V usage is TRBV4-1 and J usage is TRBJ2-7, with D possibly being TRBD1 (5 bases). CDR1 is MGHRA, CDR2 YSYEKL, per germline. V shed 0 bases and J shed 4 bases, with 13 bases lying between them. The CDR3 consists of 15 residues. CDR3 sequence: CASSQDPGHPYEQYF. DNA of the CDR3: TGCGCCAGCAGCCAAGACCCAGGACACCCATACGAGCAGTACTTC.

Comment on this clone: This sample includes further DNA sequences coding for the same CDR3. The V gene is TRBV7-9, the J gene TRBJ1-5, with D unclear. Trimming took off 5 bases at V and 4 bases at J, with 9 bases between the two ends. The CDR3 has 13 residues. Per the germline V gene, CDR1 is SEHNR and CDR2 is FQNEAQ (reference sequence). CDR3 DNA sequence: TGTGCCAGCAGCCCGGGGAAGAATCAGCCCCAGCATTTT. Protein sequence: CASSPGKNQPQHF.

The chain couples TRBV28 to TRBJ2-1; maybe TRBD1 (6 bases). The length of the CDR3 is 15 residues. Germline lookup yields CDR1 MDHEN and CDR2 SYDVKM. Trimming pared 6 bases from V and 5 bases from J, leaving 17 bases between. The CDR3 is CASSSSDSPNNEQFF. The CDR3 DNA reads as TGTGCCAGCAGCTCCTCGGACAGCCCAAACAATGAGCAGTTCTTC.

Written as DNA, the CDR3 is TGTGCCAGCAGCGAGGGGGCCTTGGCCTACGAGCAGTACTTC. The encoded protein is CASSEGALAYEQYF. The V call is TRBV9, the J call TRBJ2-7, with TRBD1 matching over 7 bases. V dropped 3 bases and J dropped 2; count of bases not matched to a gene: 5. The CDR3 sequence is 14 residues long. Germline V gene sequence: CDR1 SGDLS, CDR2 YYNGEE.

V and J are TRBV11-2 and TRBJ2-1, with D perhaps TRBD2 (7 bases). The length of the CDR3 is 13 residues. V was cut by 5 bases and J by 6 bases, with 11 bases left in between. Per the germline V gene, CDR1 is SGHAT and CDR2 is FQNNGV. CDR3 sequence reads: CASSRRGGNEQFF. The CDR3 DNA reads TGTGCCAGCAGCAGAAGGGGGGGCAATGAGCAGTTCTTC.

The V call is TRBV6-1, the J call TRBJ1-2; weak D call: TRBD1 (5 bases). Trimming left V 2 bases short and J 2 bases short, with 18 bases between. Germline CDR1 reads MNHNS; CDR2 reads SASEGT. This CDR3 spans 17 amino acids. This CDR3 is CASSESRTEGYNYGYTF. DNA of the CDR3: TGTGCCAGCAGTGAAAGCAGGACCGAGGGGTACAACTATGGCTACACCTTC.

The chain couples TRBV7-9 to TRBJ2-7; the D is unclear. Germline CDR1 reads SEHNR; CDR2 reads FQNEAQ (reference sequence). Trimming took 8 bases from V and 5 from J, leaving 13 bases between them. This CDR3 is 12 amino acids long. CDR3 region: CASGPEINEQYF. DNA for the CDR3: TGTGCCAGCGGGCCGGAGATAAACGAGCAGTACTTC.

The chain carries TRBV7-9 and TRBJ2-2; D is possibly TRBD1 (6 bases). Trimming removed 5 bases from V and 0 bases from J, with 13 bases in between. The CDR3 is 16 amino acids. The germline V gene has CDR1 SEHNR and CDR2 FQNEAQ (reference sequence). The CDR3 DNA sequence: TGTGCCAGCAGCCCTACCCAGGGGCCGAACACCGGGGAGCTGTTTTTT. Its protein product is CASSPTQGPNTGELFF.

This sequence joins TRBV4-1 and TRBJ1-5; no clear D. Germline V gives CDR1 MGHRA, CDR2 YSYEKL. This CDR3 spans 16 amino acids. Trimming removed 0 bases from V and 7 bases from J, with 16 bases in between. The CDR3 spells CASSQDRRDRFQPQHF. CDR3 coding DNA: TGCGCCAGCAGCCAAGATCGGCGGGATCGTTTCCAGCCCCAGCATTTT.

The J gene is TRBJ2-3, the V gene TRBV9; TRBD2 matches 7 bases. The CDR3 has 15 residues. The V and J ends lost 1 base and 1 base, in that order; junction bases with no gene match: 3. Germline CDR1 is SGDLS and CDR2 is YYNGEE. This chain's CDR3 is CASSVSLAGTDTQYF. DNA for the CDR3: TGTGCCAGCAGCGTAAGTCTAGCGGGCACAGATACGCAGTATTTT.

This sequence joins TRBV6-6 and TRBJ2-3; D uncertain. The ends were cut back, 2 bases at V and 3 bases at J, with 9 bases in the middle. Germline V lookup: CDR1 MNHNY, CDR2 SVGAGI (reference sequence). This CDR3 comprises 14 residues. This chain's CDR3 is CASSYGIPTDTQYF. In DNA form, the CDR3 reads TGTGCCAGCAGTTACGGGATTCCGACAGATACGCAGTATTTT.

Points on this clone: Other DNA sequences in this sample translate to the same CDR3. V gene TRBV9 combines with J gene TRBJ2-3, with 7 nucleotides matching TRBD1. CDR1 and CDR2 from the germline V gene are SGDLS and YYNGEE. The CDR3 is 15 residues long. V was clipped by 0 bases and J by 3 bases; unmatched bases: 4. The CDR3 here is CASSVVGRGTDTQYF. The CDR3 coding sequence is TGTGCCAGCAGCGTAGTTGGCAGGGGGACAGATACGCAGTATTTT.

This clone was detected only once. V is TRBV6-5 and J is TRBJ2-1, with 8 bases aligning to TRBD1. The ends lost 6 bases at V and 5 bases at J; junction bases unmatched: 9. Per germline, CDR1 MNHEY and CDR2 SVGAGI. The CDR3 runs 15 residues. CDR3 residues: CASSQPEDRDNEQFF. In DNA form, the CDR3 reads TGTGCCAGCAGCCAACCCGAGGACAGGGACAATGAGCAGTTCTTC.

About this clone itself: Other DNA sequences within the sample encode an identical CDR3. The chain couples TRBV19 to TRBJ1-1; D may be TRBD1 (5 bases). Looked up from germline, CDR1 is LNHDA and CDR2 is SQIVND (reference sequence). There are 13 residues in the CDR3. Trimming left V 3 bases short and J 3 bases short, with 8 bases between. The CDR3 region is CASSIGGYTEAFF. The CDR3 DNA follows: TGTGCCAGTAGTATTGGGGGATACACTGAAGCTTTCTTT.

This clone has a handful of counts. The J gene is TRBJ1-2, the V gene TRBV10-3, with D uncertain. This CDR3 spans 12 amino acids. V was cut by 10 bases and J by 0 bases, with 9 bases left in between. CDR1 ENHRY and CDR2 SYGVKD come from the germline V gene. This chain's CDR3 is CATQEPNYGYTF. CDR3 sequence (DNA): TGTGCCACCCAGGAGCCTAACTATGGCTACACCTTC.

The V gene is TRBV28, the J gene TRBJ2-3, with D unclear. With 5 bases removed from V and 0 bases from J, the gap between germline ends came to 6 bases. The CDR3 is made up of 13 amino acids. Germline-derived CDR1 and CDR2 are MDHEN and SYDVKM. The CDR3: CASSVTSTDTQYF. Here the CDR3 DNA reads TGTGCCAGCAGTGTGACTAGCACAGATACGCAGTATTTT.